This T cell receptor beta chain originates from a study of vaccination effects on CD4 cells after COVID-19. For the study at large: Two doses of BNT162b2 or mRNA-1273 vaccine were administered to participants.

Under the ViraFEST assay, PBMC were stimulated with viral peptide pools so that antigen-specific CD4+ T cells expanded. Sequencing was performed afterwards. With 9 to 11 days of culture completed, CD4+ T cells were isolated. Vaccine recipients lacked prior SARS-CoV-2 infection and had negative nucleocapsid antibodies. With roughly 9.5 ug/ml peptides and roughly 11 IU/ml IL-2, around 2.1 million PBMC per well were cultured. Days 3 and 7 saw half the medium replaced with IL-2 medium. CDR1 MNHNY and CDR2 SVGAGI come from the germline V gene (reference sequence). This CDR3 has 11 amino acids. V lost 2 bases and J 9 bases, leaving 5 bases between the germline ends. Study conclusions and caveats: Just 1 of 255 vaccine-induced clones in healthy recipients was cross-reactive.

Worth noting for this clone: What it recognizes is unknown.

TCRdb's table, derived via immunoSEQ multiplex PCR, lists solely in-frame clones and lacks some. Altogether roughly 35,000 clones are present, around three quarters being singletons, with the ten largest covering 25% to 35%. The chain is built from TRBV6-6 and TRBJ1-5; D not certain. This TCR came from a human donor who received a COVID-19 vaccine. Sequencing was performed on CD4+ T cells from PBMCs cultured with HCoV-OC43 spike peptides, taken before COVID-19 vaccination. As to subset: HCoV-OC43 spike overlapping peptide pool stimulation. CDR3: CASSYGGPQHF. In nucleotides, the CDR3 is TGTGCCAGCAGTTACGGTGGGCCCCAGCATTTT.